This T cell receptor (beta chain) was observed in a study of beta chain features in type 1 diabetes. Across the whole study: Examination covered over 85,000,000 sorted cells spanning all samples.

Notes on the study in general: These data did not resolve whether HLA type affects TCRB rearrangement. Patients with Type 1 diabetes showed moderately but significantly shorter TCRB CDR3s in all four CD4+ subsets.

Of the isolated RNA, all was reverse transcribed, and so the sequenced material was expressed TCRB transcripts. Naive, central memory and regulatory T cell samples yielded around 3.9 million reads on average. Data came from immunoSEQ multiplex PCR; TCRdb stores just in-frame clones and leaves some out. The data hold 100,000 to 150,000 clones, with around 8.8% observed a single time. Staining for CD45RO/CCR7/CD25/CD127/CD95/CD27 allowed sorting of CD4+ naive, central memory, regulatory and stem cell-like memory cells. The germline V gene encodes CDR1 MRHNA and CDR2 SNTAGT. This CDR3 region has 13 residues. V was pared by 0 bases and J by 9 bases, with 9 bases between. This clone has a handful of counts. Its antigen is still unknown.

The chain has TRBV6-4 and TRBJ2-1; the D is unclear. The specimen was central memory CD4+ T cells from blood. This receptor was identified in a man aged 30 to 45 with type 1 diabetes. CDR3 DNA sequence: TGTGCCAGCAGTGACTCGTGGTTAGCTGAGCAGTTCTTC. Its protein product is CASSDSWLAEQFF.